Following are 7 T cell receptor beta chains from one sample sequenced in a study of low-dose radiotherapy and immunotherapy resistance in tumors. First-strand cDNA relied on TRAV- and TRBV-specific primers spanning alpha and beta chains. The authors ran about 21 PCR cycles to amplify TCRs with a constant-region primer and V-primer adapter. Via MiXCR, TCRdb re-called the reads, giving one row per CDR3 protein. The sample holds 100,000 or so distinct CDR3 sequences; around 21% are singletons and the top ten take approximately 4%. As to time point: after trial treatment. Treatment of the sample: LDRT plus nivolumab, ipilimumab, low-dose cyclophosphamide and aspirin (RACIN trial). This specimen was PBMCs, taken after low-dose radiotherapy plus immunotherapy. The receptors were gathered from a male donor with prostate cancer.

This clonotype occurred many times. The J gene is TRBJ1-4, the V gene TRBV30; D perhaps matches TRBD1 (6 bases). Between the trimmed V and J ends, which lost 3 bases and 12 bases, there was a span of 17 bases. CDR1 is GTSNPN and CDR2 is SVGIG in the germline V gene (reference sequence). The CDR3 has 13 residues. This CDR3 is CAWSPGTPEELFF. In DNA form, the CDR3 reads TGTGCCTGGAGCCCCGGGACACCGGAGGAACTGTTTTTT.

This clonotype was detected a few times. With a far larger clone one base away, a read error is the likely cause. The V and J genes are TRBV6-2 or TRBV6-3 and TRBJ2-7, with D perhaps TRBD1 or TRBD2 (5 bases each). The CDR3 length is 19 residues. The V end lost 5 bases, the J end lost 0 bases, and 26 bases lay between the germline ends. Germline V CDR1 and CDR2: MNHEY, SVGEGT. The CDR3 protein is CASSESAGTDLLSSYEQYF. CDR3 in DNA: TGTGCCAGCAGTGAGTCGGCAGGGACCGATCTACTCAGCTCCTACGAGCAGTACTTC.

This clonotype was detected many times. This sequence joins TRBV12-3 or TRBV12-4 and TRBJ2-7, with D perhaps matching TRBD1 (6 bases). Trimming shortened V by 3 bases and J by 3 bases, and 12 bases separated the two germline ends. The CDR3 is 14 amino acids. CDR3 residues: CASSFQGYYYEQYF. The CDR3, as DNA: TGTGCCAGCAGTTTTCAGGGGTACTACTACGAGCAGTACTTC.

The sample holds many counts of this clonotype. The chain links TRBV4-1 to TRBJ1-4, with D hard to call. CDR3 length: 16 residues. Trimming pared 2 bases from V and 8 bases from J, leaving 18 bases between. CDR1 is MGHRA and CDR2 is YSYEKL in the germline V gene. The CDR3 protein is CASSQTPGPGGEKLFF. The CDR3 bases are TGCGCCAGCAGCCAAACGCCGGGCCCGGGTGGCGAAAAACTGTTTTTT.

This clonotype has ten or more counts. The chain carries TRBV2 and TRBJ2-5; a possible D gene is TRBD2 (6 bases). With 6 bases removed from V and 5 bases from J, the gap between germline ends came to 10 bases. The CDR3 is 12 amino acids. CDR1 is SNHLY, CDR2 FYNNEI, per germline. The CDR3 coding sequence is TGTGCCAGCAGCCCGGGGAGGGAGACCCAGTACTTC. Its translation: CASSPGRETQYF.

The chain links TRBV4-1 to TRBJ1-1, with a possible D match to TRBD1 (5 bases). V was trimmed by 0 bases and J by 5 bases, leaving 22 bases between them. From germline, CDR1 is MGHRA and CDR2 YSYEKL. This CDR3 is 18 amino acids long. In nucleotides, the CDR3 is TGCGCCAGCAGCCAAGATGGGGGAAAAACGGGGGACGGGACTGAAGCTTTCTTT. It encodes CASSQDGGKTGDGTEAFF.

This CDR3 is CSGWTSGYNEQYF. DNA for the CDR3: TGCAGTGGATGGACTAGCGGCTACAATGAGCAGTACTTC. This chain connects TRBV20-1 to TRBJ2-7, with 10 bases identical to TRBD2. V dropped 7 bases and J dropped 7; count of bases not matched to a gene: 10. Germline CDR1 reads DFQATT; CDR2 reads SNEGSKA (reference sequence). The CDR3 is 13 amino acids.